What follows are 26 T cell receptor beta chains derived from one specimen sequenced in a study of T cell repertoires in cytomegalovirus infection. These receptors are not linked to any known antigen. TCRdb independently ran MiXCR on the reads; one entry per CDR3 protein. The sample consists of 900,000 to 950,000 distinct CDR3 sequences, approximately 31% of them appearing once. The sample here was cultured CD8+ T cells from PBMCs, taken from culture after CMV antigen stimulation. The receptors derive from a human donor in good health (CMV status not recorded). Some clones in this sample may be carry-over from other donors' samples.

This sequence joins TRBV20-1 and TRBJ2-7; D unclear. Looked up from germline, CDR1 is DFQATT and CDR2 is SNEGSKA (reference sequence). The CDR3 is 13 residues long. Between the trimmed V and J ends, which lost 2 bases and 3 bases, there was a span of 11 bases. The CDR3 nucleotides are TGCAGTGCTAGATACAACTTGGGCTACGAGCAGTACTTC. This codes for CSARYNLGYEQYF.

The CDR3 DNA follows: TGTGCCAGCAGCCCCTCCGGGAGGGACAGGGGTCGCTATGGCTACACCTTC. Translating it yields CASSPSGRDRGRYGYTF. V and J are TRBV7-9 and TRBJ1-2, with 10 bases matching TRBD1. With V trimmed by 5 bases and J by 4 bases, 13 bases remained unmatched. Germline-derived CDR1 and CDR2 are SEHNR and FQNEAQ (reference sequence). The CDR3 consists of 17 residues.

The CDR3 here is CASSLAGRGYGYTF. CDR3 DNA sequence: TGTGCCAGCAGCTTAGCTGGCAGGGGTTATGGCTACACCTTC. V gene TRBV7-9 combines with J gene TRBJ1-2; perhaps TRBD1 as D (6 bases). The CDR3 loop spans 14 amino acids. V lost 0 bases and J lost 5, with 10 bases in between. The germline gives CDR1 SEHNR, CDR2 FQNEAQ (reference sequence).

This clonotype was observed at least ten times. The chain combines TRBV7-6 with TRBJ2-2; possible D gene TRBD1, 5 bases. This CDR3 is built from 15 residues. Germline V gene lookup returns CDR1 SGHVS and CDR2 FNYEAQ. V lost 5 bases to trimming and J lost 1 base, with 11 bases between them. The CDR3 is CASSLRTGNTGELFF. The CDR3 DNA is TGTGCCAGCAGCCTACGCACAGGGAACACCGGGGAGCTGTTTTTT.

The rearrangement links TRBV19 to TRBJ2-7, with TRBD1 identical over 9 bases. CDR3 length: 13 amino acids. Germline CDR1 reads LNHDA; CDR2 reads SQIVND (reference sequence). V shed 5 bases and J 9 bases; nucleotides not matched to a gene: 8. Here the CDR3 reads CASSPRQGGGQYV. The CDR3 DNA follows: TGTGCCAGTAGTCCGCGACAGGGGGGCGGGCAGTACGTC.

This clonotype was seen ten or more times. The chain joins TRBV6-5 to TRBJ1-4; a possible D gene is TRBD1 (5 bases). The CDR3 totals 16 residues. Per the germline V gene, CDR1 is MNHEY and CDR2 is SVGAGI. V lost 1 base and J lost 2, with 11 bases in between. The CDR3, as DNA: TGTGCCAGCAGTTACTTCCAGGGATCTACTAATGAAAAACTGTTTTTT. Translation: CASSYFQGSTNEKLFF.

This clonotype has more than one count but fewer than ten. The chain uses TRBV11-1 and TRBJ1-4, with D possibly TRBD1 on 5 matching bases. V dropped 1 base and J dropped 5 bases, with 14 bases sitting between them. Germline lookup yields CDR1 SGHAT and CDR2 FQDESV (reference sequence). The CDR3 has 16 residues. The chain's CDR3 is CASSLDEPGLNEKLFF. CDR3 DNA: TGTGCCAGCAGCTTAGATGAACCGGGGCTGAATGAAAAACTGTTTTTT. The full variable domain, completed using reference TRBV11-1 and TRBJ1-4, is EAEVAQSPRYKITEKSQAVAFWCDPISGHATLYWYRQILGQGPELLVQFQDESVVDDSQLPKDRFSAERLKGVDSTLKIQPAELGDSAMYLCASSLDEPGLNEKLFFGSGTQLSVL.

This clonotype was seen a handful of times. The rearrangement links TRBV7-9 to TRBJ1-6, with D maybe TRBD1 (5 bases). From germline, CDR1 is SEHNR and CDR2 FQNEAQ (reference sequence). V lost 11 bases and J lost 8, with 19 bases in between. The CDR3 sequence is 14 residues long. Written as DNA, the CDR3 is TGTGCCTACCAACCTTTTGGGGGGGATTCACCCCTCCACTTT. Translated, it gives CAYQPFGGDSPLHF.

As to this clonotype: A read error may be the cause here, since a much bigger clone is one base away. CDR3 sequence reads: CVLTGANSGANVLTF. In DNA, the CDR3 is TGTGTTTTGACAGGGGCGAACTCTGGGGCCAACGTCCTGACTTTC. The chain recombines TRBV7-6 with TRBJ2-6, with 8 positions matching TRBD1. Germline lookup yields CDR1 SGHVS and CDR2 FNYEAQ. There are 15 residues in the CDR3.

The chain links TRBV12-3 or TRBV12-4 to TRBJ1-1, with a tentative D call TRBD1 (5 bases). Trimming left V 9 bases short and J 0 bases short, with 8 bases between. This CDR3 spans 12 amino acids. CDR3 coding DNA: TGTGCCAGTCAGGGAATGAACACTGAAGCTTTCTTT. It is translated as CASQGMNTEAFF.

This sequence joins TRBV6-1 and TRBJ2-1; 8 bases are a match to TRBD1. The CDR3 runs 15 residues. V lost 2 bases, J lost 6 bases, and 6 bases stayed unmatched. CDR1 MNHNS and CDR2 SASEGT come from the germline V gene. CDR3 sequence: CASSEIVDRGNEQFF. The CDR3 DNA follows: TGTGCCAGCAGTGAAATCGTCGACAGGGGCAATGAGCAGTTCTTC.

This clonotype was seen a handful of times. The genes are TRBV7-6 and TRBJ1-5, with D tentatively TRBD1 (5 bases). The CDR3 extends over 17 amino acids. The germline V gene encodes CDR1 SGHVS and CDR2 FNYEAQ. V lost 1 base, J lost 0 bases, and 13 bases lay in between. The CDR3 here is CASSLGAGFHSNQPQHF. CDR3 in DNA: TGTGCCAGCAGCTTAGGAGCAGGGTTCCATAGCAATCAGCCCCAGCATTTT.

This chain connects TRBV29-1 to TRBJ1-3; no firm D call. This CDR3 is 13 amino acids long. V was trimmed by 4 bases and J by 0 bases, leaving 7 bases between them. Germline values: CDR1 SQVTM, CDR2 ANQGSEA. The chain's CDR3 is CSVGGSSGNTIYF. The CDR3 DNA follows: TGCAGCGTTGGTGGGAGCTCTGGAAACACCATATATTTT.

This clonotype has just a few counts. This chain uses TRBV7-6 with TRBJ1-2; 9 nucleotides agree with TRBD1. This CDR3 comprises 13 residues. V dropped 5 bases and J dropped 6; count of bases not matched to a gene: 4. Germline CDR1 SGHVS, CDR2 FNYEAQ. The CDR3 DNA follows: TGTGCCAGCAGCACAGGGGGCGCAGATGGCTACACCTTC. This codes for CASSTGGADGYTF.

This chain joins TRBV5-8 and TRBJ2-2, with 12 positions matching TRBD2. Germline-derived CDR1 and CDR2 are SGHTS and YDEGEE. This CDR3 is 16 amino acids long. Unmatched junction bases numbered 4, after V lost 6 bases and J lost 1 base. The CDR3 here is CASILLAGGNTGELFF. The CDR3 nucleotides read TGTGCCAGCATCCTACTAGCGGGGGGGAACACCGGGGAGCTGTTTTTT.

The chain employs TRBV4-1 and TRBJ2-7; D is possibly TRBD1 (5 bases). The germline V gene encodes CDR1 MGHRA and CDR2 YSYEKL. V was clipped by 0 bases and J by 7 bases, with 13 bases between them. This CDR3 is 14 amino acids long. CDR3 residues: CASSQEPGFFEQYF. As DNA, the CDR3 is TGCGCCAGCAGCCAAGAACCAGGGTTCTTTGAGCAGTACTTC.

This clonotype appeared a few times. The chain is built from TRBV6-5 and TRBJ1-3; no clear D gene. Germline CDR1 and CDR2: MNHEY and SVGAGI. This CDR3 comprises 15 residues. V lost 5 bases, J lost 0 bases, and 11 bases lay in between. The CDR3 here is CASSPSGVSGNTIYF. The DNA of the CDR3 is TGTGCCAGCAGTCCGTCGGGTGTCTCTGGAAACACCATATATTTT.

This clonotype was counted between two and nine times. This sequence joins TRBV7-9 and TRBJ2-2, with 8 bases matching TRBD1. J was trimmed by 3 bases and V by 4 bases; bases with no gene match: 7. Germline V lookup: CDR1 SEHNR, CDR2 FQNEAQ (reference sequence). CDR3 size: 16 residues. The CDR3 protein is CASSYGQGFDTGELFF. As DNA, the CDR3 is TGTGCCAGCAGCTACGGACAGGGTTTCGACACCGGGGAGCTGTTTTTT.

This chain links TRBV6-1 with TRBJ2-3; D gene ambiguous. The CDR3 length is 15 residues. V was shortened by 2 bases and J by 2 bases, with 11 bases between the two germline ends. Germline V lookup: CDR1 MNHNS, CDR2 SASEGT. In nucleotides, the CDR3 is TGTGCCAGCAGTGAAATCTCGGCCTACACAGATACGCAGTATTTT. Translated: CASSEISAYTDTQYF.

The chain is built from TRBV28 and TRBJ1-1; D may be TRBD1 (6 bases). Germline values: CDR1 MDHEN, CDR2 SYDVKM. This CDR3 has 12 residues. The CDR3 protein is CVADRPNTEAFF. CDR3 DNA sequence: TGTGTTGCAGACAGGCCGAACACTGAAGCTTTCTTT.

The table lists this clonotype with many counts. V is TRBV27 and J is TRBJ1-2, with TRBD1 as a possible D gene (5 bases). The CDR3 totals 16 residues. V lost 0 bases to trimming and J lost 8 bases, with 19 bases between them. CDR1 MNHEY and CDR2 SMNVEV come from the germline V gene (reference sequence). The CDR3 region has the DNA TGTGCCAGCAGTTTATCGAGGGGTGGCAGGATTGGAGGCTACACCTTC. This encodes CASSLSRGGRIGGYTF.

The sample holds a few counts of this clonotype. The chain links TRBV5-4 to TRBJ2-3, with TRBD1 identical over 9 bases. Germline lookup yields CDR1 SGHNT and CDR2 YYREEE (reference sequence). CDR3 length: 15 residues. Losses at the gene ends were 0 bases for V and 4 bases for J; bases not matched to a gene: 3. This CDR3 reads CASSLVQGAADTQYF. The CDR3, as DNA: TGTGCCAGCAGCTTGGTACAGGGGGCCGCAGATACGCAGTATTTT.

The V and J genes are TRBV19 and TRBJ1-5; 11 bases are a match to TRBD1. CDR1 is LNHDA and CDR2 is SQIVND in the germline V gene (reference sequence). This CDR3 comprises 16 residues. With 7 bases clipped from V and 5 bases from J, the junction kept 10 bases outside the gene matches. Here the CDR3 DNA reads TGTGCCAGTACTTTTATCCGGGACAGGGGGGATCAGCCCCAGCATTTT. This codes for CASTFIRDRGDQPQHF. The variable domain in full, with the rest retrieved from reference TRBV19 and TRBJ1-5, is DGGITQSPKYLFRKEGQNVTLSCEQNLNHDAMYWYRQDPGQGLRLIYYSQIVNDFQKGDIAEGYSVSREKKESFPLTVTSAQKNPTAFYLCASTFIRDRGDQPQHFGDGTRLSIL.

CDR3 in amino acids: CASGGGLGTEAFF. In DNA form, the CDR3 reads TGTGCCAGCGGAGGGGGTCTGGGCACTGAAGCTTTCTTT. J is TRBJ1-1 and V is TRBV12-3 or TRBV12-4, with D perhaps matching TRBD1 (6 bases). The CDR3 is 13 amino acids. The V and J ends lost 8 bases and 4 bases respectively, with 14 bases between them.

This clonotype was observed a handful of times. The J gene is TRBJ2-1, the V gene TRBV7-6; TRBD2 might be the D (5 bases). The germline V gene has CDR1 SGHVS and CDR2 FNYEAQ. Trimming took off 1 base at V and 2 bases at J, with 9 bases between the two ends. The CDR3 is 15 residues long. The chain's CDR3 is CASSLVAGTYNEQFF. The CDR3 DNA sequence: TGTGCCAGCAGCTTAGTGGCGGGCACCTACAATGAGCAGTTCTTC. The whole variable domain, filled in from reference TRBV7-6 and TRBJ2-1, reads GAGVSQSPRYKVTKRGQDVALRCDPISGHVSLYWYRQALGQGPEFLTYFNYEAQQDKSGLPNDRFSAERPEGSISTLTIQRTEQRDSAMYRCASSLVAGTYNEQFFGPGTRLTVL.

There are a few counts of this clonotype. The CDR3 reads CASNLHLGLTEAFF. CDR3 bases: TGTGCCAGCAACCTCCATCTAGGGCTCACTGAAGCTTTCTTT. The chain couples TRBV7-9 to TRBJ1-1; D unresolved. V dropped 7 bases and J dropped 4 bases, with 16 bases sitting between them. The CDR3 runs 14 residues. Germline loops: CDR1 SEHNR, CDR2 FQNEAQ (reference sequence).